This TCR beta chain was obtained from a study of blood T cell repertoires in COVID-19. As handled by the study authors: The assay estimated nucleated cells by amplifying reference gene primers. TCRdb's table, derived via immunoSEQ multiplex PCR, lists solely in-frame clones and lacks some. V and J calls and clone size come straight from that table; D and trimming were deduced from the DNA. The table has about 110,000 clones, approximately 81% seen once. Trimming removed 0 bases at V and 5 bases at J, with 11 bases between. The CDR3 is 14 amino acids. CDR1 is SGHRS and CDR2 is YFSETQ in the germline V gene.

This chain uses TRBV5-1 with TRBJ2-5; D is uncertain. The specimen sequenced was peripheral blood. The receptor was derived from a man over 45 with acute or convalescent COVID-19. CDR3 residues: CASSLARGRETQYF. CDR3 nucleotide sequence: TGCGCCAGCAGCTTGGCCCGAGGAAGGGAGACCCAGTACTTC.